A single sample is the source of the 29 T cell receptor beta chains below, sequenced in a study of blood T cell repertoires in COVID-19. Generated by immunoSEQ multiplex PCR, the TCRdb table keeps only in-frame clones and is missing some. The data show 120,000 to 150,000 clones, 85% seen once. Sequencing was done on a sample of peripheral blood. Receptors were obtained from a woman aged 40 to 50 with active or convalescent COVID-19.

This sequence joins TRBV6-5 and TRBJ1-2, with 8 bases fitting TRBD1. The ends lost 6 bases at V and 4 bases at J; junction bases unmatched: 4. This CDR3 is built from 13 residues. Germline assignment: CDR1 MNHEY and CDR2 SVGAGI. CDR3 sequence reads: CASRPGGSYGYTF. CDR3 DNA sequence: TGTGCCAGCAGACCAGGGGGCAGCTATGGCTACACCTTC.

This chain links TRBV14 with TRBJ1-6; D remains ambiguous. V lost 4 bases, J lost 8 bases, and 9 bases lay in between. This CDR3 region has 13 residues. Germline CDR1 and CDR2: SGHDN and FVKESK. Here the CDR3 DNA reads TGTGCCAGCAGCCCCGCGTTATATTCACCCCTCCACTTT. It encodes CASSPALYSPLHF.

CDR3 sequence (DNA): TGTGCCACCAGCAGAGACGACAGGGCGGGAAATCAGCCCCAGCATTTT. It translates to CATSRDDRAGNQPQHF. The chain uses TRBV15 and TRBJ1-5, with 7 bases lining up with TRBD1. Germline V gene sequence: CDR1 LNHNV, CDR2 YYDKDF (reference sequence). Germline trimming cut 0 bases from V and 4 bases from J; bases unmatched to any gene: 6. This CDR3 is built from 16 residues.

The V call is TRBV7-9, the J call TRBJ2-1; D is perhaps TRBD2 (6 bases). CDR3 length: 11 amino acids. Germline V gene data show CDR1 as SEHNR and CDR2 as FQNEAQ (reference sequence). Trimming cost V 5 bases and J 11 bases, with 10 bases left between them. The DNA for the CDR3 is TGTGCCAGCAGCCCGGGGGTTAAGCAGTTCTTC. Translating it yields CASSPGVKQFF.

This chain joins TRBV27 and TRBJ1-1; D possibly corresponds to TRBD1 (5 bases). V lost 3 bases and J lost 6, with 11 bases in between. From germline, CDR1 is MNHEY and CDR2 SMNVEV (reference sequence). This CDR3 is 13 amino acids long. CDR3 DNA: TGTGCCAGCAGTTTCGGAAGGACACCTGAAGCTTTCTTT. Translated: CASSFGRTPEAFF.

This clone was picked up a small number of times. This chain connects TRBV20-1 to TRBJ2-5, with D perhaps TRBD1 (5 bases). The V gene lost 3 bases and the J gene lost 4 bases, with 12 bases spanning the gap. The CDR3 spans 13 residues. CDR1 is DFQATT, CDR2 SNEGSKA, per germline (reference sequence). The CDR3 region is CSASVYQGETQYF. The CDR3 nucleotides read TGCAGTGCTAGTGTCTACCAGGGAGAGACCCAGTACTTC.

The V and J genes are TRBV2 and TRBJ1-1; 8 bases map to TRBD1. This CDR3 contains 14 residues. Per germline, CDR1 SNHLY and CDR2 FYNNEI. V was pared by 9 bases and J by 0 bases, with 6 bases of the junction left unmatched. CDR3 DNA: TGTGCCAGGGGGACAGGAAGGATGAACACTGAAGCTTTCTTT. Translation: CARGTGRMNTEAFF.

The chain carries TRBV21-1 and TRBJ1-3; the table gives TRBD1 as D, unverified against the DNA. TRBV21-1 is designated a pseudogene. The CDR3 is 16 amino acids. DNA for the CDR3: TGTGCCAGCAGCCCCCCGGGACACCGAACTGGAAACACCATATATTTT. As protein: CASSPPGHRTGNTIYF.

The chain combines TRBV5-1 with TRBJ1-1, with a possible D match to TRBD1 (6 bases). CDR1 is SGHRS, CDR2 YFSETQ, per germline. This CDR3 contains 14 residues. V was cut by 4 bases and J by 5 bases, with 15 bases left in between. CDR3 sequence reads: CASSQTGVGTEAFF. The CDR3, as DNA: TGCGCCAGCAGCCAGACAGGCGTGGGTACTGAAGCTTTCTTT. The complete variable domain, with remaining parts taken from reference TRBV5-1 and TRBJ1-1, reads KAGVTQTPRYLIKTRGQQVTLSCSPISGHRSVSWYQQTPGQGLQFLFEYFSETQRNKGNFPGRFSGRQFSNSRSEMNVSTLELGDSALYLCASSQTGVGTEAFFGQGTRLTVV.

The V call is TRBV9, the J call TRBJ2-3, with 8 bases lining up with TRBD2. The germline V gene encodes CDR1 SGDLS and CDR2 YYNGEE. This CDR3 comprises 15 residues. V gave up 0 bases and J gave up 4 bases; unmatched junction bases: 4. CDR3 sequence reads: CASSVATGGPDTQYF. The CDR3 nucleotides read TGTGCCAGCAGCGTAGCTACGGGAGGGCCAGATACGCAGTATTTT.

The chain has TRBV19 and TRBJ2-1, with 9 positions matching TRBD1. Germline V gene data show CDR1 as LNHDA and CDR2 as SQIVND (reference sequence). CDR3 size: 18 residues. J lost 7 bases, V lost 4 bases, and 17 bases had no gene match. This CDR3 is CASSKAYSRDRAKNEQFF. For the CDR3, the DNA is TGTGCCAGTAGTAAGGCATACTCAAGGGACAGGGCGAAGAATGAGCAGTTCTTC.

Written as DNA, the CDR3 is TGTGCCAGCAGGACCGCGACAGGGAATGAAAAACTGTTTTTT. It encodes CASRTATGNEKLFF. The chain employs TRBV28 and TRBJ1-4; 7 nucleotides align to TRBD1. Germline V gives CDR1 MDHEN, CDR2 SYDVKM. The CDR3 loop spans 14 amino acids. The V and J ends lost 6 bases and 5 bases, in that order; junction bases with no gene match: 6.

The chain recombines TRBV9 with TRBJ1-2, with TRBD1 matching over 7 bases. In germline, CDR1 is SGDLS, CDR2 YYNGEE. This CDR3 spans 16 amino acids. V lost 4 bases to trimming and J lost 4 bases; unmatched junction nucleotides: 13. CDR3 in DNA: TGTGCCAGCAGCACCACCGGGACAGCCGATATCTATGGCTACACCTTC. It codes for CASSTTGTADIYGYTF.

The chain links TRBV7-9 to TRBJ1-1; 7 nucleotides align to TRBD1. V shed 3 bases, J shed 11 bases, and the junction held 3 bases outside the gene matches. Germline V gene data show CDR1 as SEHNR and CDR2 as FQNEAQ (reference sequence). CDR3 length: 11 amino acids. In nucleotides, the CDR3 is TGTGCCAGCAGCTTGACAGGGAGCGCTTTCTTT. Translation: CASSLTGSAFF.

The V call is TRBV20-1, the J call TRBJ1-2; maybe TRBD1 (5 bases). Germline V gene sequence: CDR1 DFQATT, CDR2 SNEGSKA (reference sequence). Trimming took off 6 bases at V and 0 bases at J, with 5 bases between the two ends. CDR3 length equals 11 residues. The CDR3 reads CSAGANYGYTF. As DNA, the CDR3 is TGCAGTGCAGGGGCTAACTATGGCTACACCTTC.

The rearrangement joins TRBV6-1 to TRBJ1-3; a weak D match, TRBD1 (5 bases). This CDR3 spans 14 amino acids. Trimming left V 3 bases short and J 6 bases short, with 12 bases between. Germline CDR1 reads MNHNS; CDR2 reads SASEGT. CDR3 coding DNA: TGTGCCAGCAGTGATATGGGGCCTGTAAACACCATATATTTT. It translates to CASSDMGPVNTIYF.

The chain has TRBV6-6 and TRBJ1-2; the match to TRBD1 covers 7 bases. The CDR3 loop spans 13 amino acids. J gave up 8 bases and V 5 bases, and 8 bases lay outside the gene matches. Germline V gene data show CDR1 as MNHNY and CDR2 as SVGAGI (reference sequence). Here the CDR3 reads CASSREGARGYTF. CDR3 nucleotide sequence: TGTGCCAGCAGTCGAGAGGGGGCGAGGGGCTACACCTTC.

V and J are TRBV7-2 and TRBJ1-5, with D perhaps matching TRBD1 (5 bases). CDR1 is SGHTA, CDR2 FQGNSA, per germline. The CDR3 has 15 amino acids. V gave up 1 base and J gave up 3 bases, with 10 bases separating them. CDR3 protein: CASSLVAGSNQPQHF. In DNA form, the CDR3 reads TGTGCCAGCAGCTTAGTGGCAGGGTCCAATCAGCCCCAGCATTTT.

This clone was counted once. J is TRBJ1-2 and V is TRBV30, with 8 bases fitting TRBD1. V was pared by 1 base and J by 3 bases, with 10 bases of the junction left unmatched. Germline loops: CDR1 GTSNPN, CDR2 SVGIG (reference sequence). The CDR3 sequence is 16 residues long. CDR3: CAWSGDRRGAYYGYTF. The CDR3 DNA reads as TGTGCCTGGAGTGGGGACAGGAGGGGGGCCTACTATGGCTACACCTTC. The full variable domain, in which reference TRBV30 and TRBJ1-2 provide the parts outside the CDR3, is SQTIHQWPATLVQPVGSPLSLECTVEGTSNPNLYWYRQAAGRGLQLLFYSVGIGQISSEVPQNLSASRPQDRQFILSSKKLLLSDSGFYLCAWSGDRRGAYYGYTFGSGTRLTVV.

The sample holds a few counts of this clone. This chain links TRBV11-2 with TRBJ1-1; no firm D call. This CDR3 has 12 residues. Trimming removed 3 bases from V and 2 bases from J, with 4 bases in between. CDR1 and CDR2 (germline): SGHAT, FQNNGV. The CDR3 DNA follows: TGTGCCAGCAGCTTCCCAAACACTGAAGCTTTCTTT. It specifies CASSFPNTEAFF.

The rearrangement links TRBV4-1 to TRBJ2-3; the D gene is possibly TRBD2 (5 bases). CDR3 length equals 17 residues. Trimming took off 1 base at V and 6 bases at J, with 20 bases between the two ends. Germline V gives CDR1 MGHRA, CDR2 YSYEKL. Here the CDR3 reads CASSQGFGGLHTDTQYF. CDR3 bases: TGCGCCAGCAGCCAAGGTTTCGGCGGACTCCACACTGATACGCAGTATTTT.

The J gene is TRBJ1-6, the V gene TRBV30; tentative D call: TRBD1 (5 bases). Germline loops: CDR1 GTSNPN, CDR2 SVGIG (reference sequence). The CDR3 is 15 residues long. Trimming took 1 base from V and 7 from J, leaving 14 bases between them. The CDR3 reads CAWSGGGTRNSPLHF. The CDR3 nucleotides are TGTGCCTGGAGTGGAGGCGGGACGCGGAATTCACCCCTCCACTTT.

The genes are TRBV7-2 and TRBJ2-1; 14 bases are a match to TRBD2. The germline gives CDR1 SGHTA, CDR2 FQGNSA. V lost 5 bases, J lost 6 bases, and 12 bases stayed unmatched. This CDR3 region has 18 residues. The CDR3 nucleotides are TGTGCCAGCAGCACGGGACTAGCGGGAGTTCTAAAGGCCAATGAGCAGTTCTTC. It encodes CASSTGLAGVLKANEQFF.

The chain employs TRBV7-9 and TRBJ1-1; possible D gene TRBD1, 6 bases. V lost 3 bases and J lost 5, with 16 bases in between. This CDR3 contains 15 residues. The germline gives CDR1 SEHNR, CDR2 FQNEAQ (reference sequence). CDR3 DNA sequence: TGTGCCAGCAGCTTTCTAGGGGAACAGGGAACTGAAGCTTTCTTT. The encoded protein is CASSFLGEQGTEAFF.

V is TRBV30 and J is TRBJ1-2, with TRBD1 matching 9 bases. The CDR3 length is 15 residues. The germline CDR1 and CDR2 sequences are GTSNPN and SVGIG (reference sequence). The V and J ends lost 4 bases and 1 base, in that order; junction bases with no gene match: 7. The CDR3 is CAWTGYRGLNYGYTF. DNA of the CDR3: TGTGCCTGGACCGGATACAGGGGGCTTAACTATGGCTACACCTTC.

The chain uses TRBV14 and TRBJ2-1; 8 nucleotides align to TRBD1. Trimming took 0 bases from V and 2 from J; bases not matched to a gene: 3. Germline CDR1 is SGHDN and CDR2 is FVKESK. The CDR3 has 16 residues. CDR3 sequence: CASSQEQGEAYNEQFF. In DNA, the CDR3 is TGTGCCAGCAGCCAAGAACAGGGGGAGGCCTACAATGAGCAGTTCTTC.

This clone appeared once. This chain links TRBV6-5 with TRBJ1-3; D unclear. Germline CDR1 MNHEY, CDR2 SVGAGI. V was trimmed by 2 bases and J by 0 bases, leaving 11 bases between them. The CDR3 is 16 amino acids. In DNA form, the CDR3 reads TGTGCCAGCAGTTACGGGCAGCCTTTCTCTGGAAACACCATATATTTT. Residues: CASSYGQPFSGNTIYF.

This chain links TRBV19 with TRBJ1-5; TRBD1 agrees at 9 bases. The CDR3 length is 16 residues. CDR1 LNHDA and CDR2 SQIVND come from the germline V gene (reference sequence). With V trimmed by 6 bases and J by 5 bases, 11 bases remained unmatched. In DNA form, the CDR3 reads TGTGCCAGTAGCCCAACCGGGACAGGGACCTATCAGCCCCAGCATTTT. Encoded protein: CASSPTGTGTYQPQHF.

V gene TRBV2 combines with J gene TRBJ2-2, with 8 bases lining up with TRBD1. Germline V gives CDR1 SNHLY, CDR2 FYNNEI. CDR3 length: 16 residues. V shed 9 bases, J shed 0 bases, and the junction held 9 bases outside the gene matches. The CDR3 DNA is TGTGCCAGGCAGGGGGCGATGGGGACGAACACCGGGGAGCTGTTTTTT. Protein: CARQGAMGTNTGELFF.